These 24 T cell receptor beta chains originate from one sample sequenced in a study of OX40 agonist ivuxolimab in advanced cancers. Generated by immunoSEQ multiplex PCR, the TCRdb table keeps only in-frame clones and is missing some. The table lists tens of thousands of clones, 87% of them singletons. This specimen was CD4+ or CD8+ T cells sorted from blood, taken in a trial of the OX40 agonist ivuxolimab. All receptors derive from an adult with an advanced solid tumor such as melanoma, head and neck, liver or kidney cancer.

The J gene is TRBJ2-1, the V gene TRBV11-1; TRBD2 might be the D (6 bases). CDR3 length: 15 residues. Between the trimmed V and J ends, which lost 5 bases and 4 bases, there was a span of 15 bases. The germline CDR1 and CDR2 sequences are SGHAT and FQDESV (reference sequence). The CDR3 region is CASSPHGGLYNEQFF. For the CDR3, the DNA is TGTGCCAGCAGCCCCCACGGGGGACTGTACAATGAGCAGTTCTTC. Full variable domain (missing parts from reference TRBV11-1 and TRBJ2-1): EAEVAQSPRYKITEKSQAVAFWCDPISGHATLYWYRQILGQGPELLVQFQDESVVDDSQLPKDRFSAERLKGVDSTLKIQPAELGDSAMYLCASSPHGGLYNEQFFGPGTRLTVL.

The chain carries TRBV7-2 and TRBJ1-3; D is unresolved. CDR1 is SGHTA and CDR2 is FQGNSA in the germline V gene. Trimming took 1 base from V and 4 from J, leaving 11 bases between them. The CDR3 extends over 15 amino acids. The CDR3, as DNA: TGTGCCAGCAGCTTAGGTCCCAGCCAAGGAAACACCATATATTTT. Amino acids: CASSLGPSQGNTIYF.

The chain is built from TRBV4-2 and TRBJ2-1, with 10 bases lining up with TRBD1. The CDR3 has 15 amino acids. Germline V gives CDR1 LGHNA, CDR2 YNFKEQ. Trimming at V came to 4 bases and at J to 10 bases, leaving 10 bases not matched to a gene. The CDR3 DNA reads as TGTGCCAGCAGCCTTAGCGACAGGGGGCAAGGGGAGCAGTTCTTC. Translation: CASSLSDRGQGEQFF.

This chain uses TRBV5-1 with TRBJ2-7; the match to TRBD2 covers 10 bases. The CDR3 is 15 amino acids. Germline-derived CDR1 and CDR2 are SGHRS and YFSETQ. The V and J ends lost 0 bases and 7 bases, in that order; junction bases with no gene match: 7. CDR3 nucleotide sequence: TGCGCCAGCAGCTTGGCCCGTCTAGCGGGAGATGAGCAGTACTTC. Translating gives CASSLARLAGDEQYF.

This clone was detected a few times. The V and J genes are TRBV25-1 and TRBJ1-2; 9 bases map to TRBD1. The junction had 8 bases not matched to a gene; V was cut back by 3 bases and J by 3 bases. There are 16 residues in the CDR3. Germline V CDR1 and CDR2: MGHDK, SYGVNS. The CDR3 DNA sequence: TGTGCCAGCAGTGACTCCCGACAGGGGGTTTACTATGGCTACACCTTC. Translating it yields CASSDSRQGVYYGYTF.

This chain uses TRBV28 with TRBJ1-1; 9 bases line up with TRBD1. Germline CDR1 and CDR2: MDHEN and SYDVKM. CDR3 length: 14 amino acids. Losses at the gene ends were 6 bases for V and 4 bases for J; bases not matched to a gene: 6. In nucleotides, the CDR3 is TGTGCCAGCAGGCTTACAGGGGGCGGCACTGAAGCTTTCTTT. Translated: CASRLTGGGTEAFF.

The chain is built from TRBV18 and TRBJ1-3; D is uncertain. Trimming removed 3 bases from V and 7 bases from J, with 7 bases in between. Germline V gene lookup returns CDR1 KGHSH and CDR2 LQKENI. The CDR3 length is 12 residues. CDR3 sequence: CASSPSNNTIYF. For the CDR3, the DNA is TGTGCCAGCTCACCGAGTAATAACACCATATATTTT.

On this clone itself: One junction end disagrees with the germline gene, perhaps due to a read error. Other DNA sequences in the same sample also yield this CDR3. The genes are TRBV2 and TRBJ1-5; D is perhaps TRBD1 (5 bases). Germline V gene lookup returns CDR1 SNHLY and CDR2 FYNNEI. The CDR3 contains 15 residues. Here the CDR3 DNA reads TGTGCCAGCAGGGGGGACCTTATTAGCAACCAGCCCCAGCATTTT. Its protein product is CASRGDLISNQPQHF.

The CDR3 sequence: CASSSPGPPSGELFF. The CDR3 DNA sequence: TGTGCCAGCTCCTCCCCGGGTCCCCCGTCCGGGGAGCTGTTTTTT. This rearrangement joins TRBV18 to TRBJ2-2; D not certain. The CDR3 length is 15 residues. V was clipped by 6 bases and J by 6 bases, with 17 bases between them. Germline values: CDR1 KGHSH, CDR2 LQKENI.

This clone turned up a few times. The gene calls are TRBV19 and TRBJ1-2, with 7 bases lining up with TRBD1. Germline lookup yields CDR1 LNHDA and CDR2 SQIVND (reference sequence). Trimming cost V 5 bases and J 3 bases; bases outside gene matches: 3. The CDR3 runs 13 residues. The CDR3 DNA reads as TGTGCCAGTAGTGACAGGGTCGACTATGGCTACACCTTC. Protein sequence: CASSDRVDYGYTF.

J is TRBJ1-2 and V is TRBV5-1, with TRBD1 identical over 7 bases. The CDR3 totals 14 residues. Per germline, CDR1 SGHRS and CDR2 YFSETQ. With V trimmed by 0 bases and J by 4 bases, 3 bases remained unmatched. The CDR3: CASSLEAGGYGYTF. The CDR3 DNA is TGCGCCAGCAGCTTGGAGGCAGGGGGCTATGGCTACACCTTC.

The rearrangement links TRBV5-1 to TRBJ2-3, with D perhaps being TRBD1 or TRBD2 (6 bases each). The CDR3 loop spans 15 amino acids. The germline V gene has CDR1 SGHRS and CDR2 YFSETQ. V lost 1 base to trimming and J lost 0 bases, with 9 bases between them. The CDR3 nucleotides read TGCGCCAGCAGCTTGAGGGGGGTGAGCACAGATACGCAGTATTTT. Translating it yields CASSLRGVSTDTQYF. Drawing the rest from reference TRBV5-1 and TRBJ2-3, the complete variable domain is KAGVTQTPRYLIKTRGQQVTLSCSPISGHRSVSWYQQTPGQGLQFLFEYFSETQRNKGNFPGRFSGRQFSNSRSEMNVSTLELGDSALYLCASSLRGVSTDTQYFGPGTRLTVL.

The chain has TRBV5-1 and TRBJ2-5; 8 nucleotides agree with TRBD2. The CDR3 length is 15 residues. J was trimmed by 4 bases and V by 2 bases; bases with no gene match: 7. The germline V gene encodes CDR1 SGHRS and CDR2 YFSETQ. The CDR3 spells CASSFNGGALETQYF. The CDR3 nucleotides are TGCGCCAGCAGCTTCAACGGGGGGGCCTTAGAGACCCAGTACTTC.

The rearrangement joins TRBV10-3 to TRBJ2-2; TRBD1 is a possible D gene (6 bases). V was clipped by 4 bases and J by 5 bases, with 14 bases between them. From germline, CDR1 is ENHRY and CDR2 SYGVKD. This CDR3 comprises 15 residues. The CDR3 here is CAISGSSGVTGELFF. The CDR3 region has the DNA TGTGCCATCAGTGGGTCTTCAGGGGTTACCGGGGAGCTGTTTTTT.

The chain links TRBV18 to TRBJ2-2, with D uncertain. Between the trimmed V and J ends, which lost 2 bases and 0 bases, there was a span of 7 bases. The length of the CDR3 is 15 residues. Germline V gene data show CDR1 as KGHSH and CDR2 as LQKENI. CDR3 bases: TGTGCCAGCTCACCAGGTTTTACGAACACCGGGGAGCTGTTTTTT. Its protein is CASSPGFTNTGELFF.

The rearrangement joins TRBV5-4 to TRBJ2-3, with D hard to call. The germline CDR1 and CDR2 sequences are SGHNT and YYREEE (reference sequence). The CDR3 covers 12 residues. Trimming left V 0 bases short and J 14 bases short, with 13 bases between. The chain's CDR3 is CASSLDSIRTYF. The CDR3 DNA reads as TGTGCCAGCAGCTTGGACTCGATACGCACGTATTTT. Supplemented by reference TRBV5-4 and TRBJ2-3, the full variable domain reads ETGVTQSPTHLIKTRGQQVTLRCSSQSGHNTVSWYQQALGQGPQFIFQYYREEENGRGNFPPRFSGLQFPNYSSELNVNALELDDSALYLCASSLDSIRTYFGPGTRLTVL.

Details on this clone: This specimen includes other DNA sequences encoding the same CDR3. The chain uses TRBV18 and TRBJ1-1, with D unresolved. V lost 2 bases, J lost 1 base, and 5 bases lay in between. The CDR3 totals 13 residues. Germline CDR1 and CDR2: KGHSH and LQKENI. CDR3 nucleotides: TGTGCCAGCTCACCAATAGGGAACACTGAAGCTTTCTTT. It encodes CASSPIGNTEAFF.

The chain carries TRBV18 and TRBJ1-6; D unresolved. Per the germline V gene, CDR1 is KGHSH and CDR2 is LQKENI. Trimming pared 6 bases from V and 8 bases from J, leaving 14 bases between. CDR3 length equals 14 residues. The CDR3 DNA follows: TGTGCCAGCTCCCCCACGGGCAGTCATTCACCCCTCCACTTT. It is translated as CASSPTGSHSPLHF.

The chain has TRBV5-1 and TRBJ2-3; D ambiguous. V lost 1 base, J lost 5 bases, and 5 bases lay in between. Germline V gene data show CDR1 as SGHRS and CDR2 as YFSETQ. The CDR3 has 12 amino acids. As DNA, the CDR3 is TGCGCCAGCAGCTTGTCACGAGATACGCAGTATTTT. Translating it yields CASSLSRDTQYF.

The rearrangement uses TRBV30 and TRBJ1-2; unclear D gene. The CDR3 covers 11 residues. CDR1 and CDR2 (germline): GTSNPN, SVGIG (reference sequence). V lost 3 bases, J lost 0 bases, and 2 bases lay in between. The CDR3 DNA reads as TGTGCCTGGAGCCCTAACTATGGCTACACCTTC. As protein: CAWSPNYGYTF.

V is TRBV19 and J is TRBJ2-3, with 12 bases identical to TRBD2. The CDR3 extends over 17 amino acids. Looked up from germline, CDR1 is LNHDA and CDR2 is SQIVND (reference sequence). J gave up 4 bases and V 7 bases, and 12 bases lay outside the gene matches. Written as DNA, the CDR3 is TGTGCCAGTACCCCCCAGCGGGCTAGCGGGGGGGCAGATACGCAGTATTTT. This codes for CASTPQRASGGADTQYF.

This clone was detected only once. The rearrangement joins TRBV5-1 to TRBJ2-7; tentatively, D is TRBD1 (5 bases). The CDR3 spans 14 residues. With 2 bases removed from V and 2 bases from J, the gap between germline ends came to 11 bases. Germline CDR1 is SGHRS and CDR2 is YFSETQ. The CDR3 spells CASSLVRVPYEQYF. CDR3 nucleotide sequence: TGCGCCAGCAGCTTAGTCAGGGTTCCCTACGAGCAGTACTTC.

DNA for the CDR3: TGTGCCAGCAGCTTTGGTTCCAGGGTGGGGACCCAGTACTTC. This gives the protein CASSFGSRVGTQYF. The rearrangement links TRBV7-3 to TRBJ2-5, with D perhaps TRBD1 (5 bases). The CDR3 runs to 14 residues. The V gene lost 3 bases and the J gene lost 7 bases, with 15 bases spanning the gap. The germline gives CDR1 SGHTA, CDR2 FQGTGA.

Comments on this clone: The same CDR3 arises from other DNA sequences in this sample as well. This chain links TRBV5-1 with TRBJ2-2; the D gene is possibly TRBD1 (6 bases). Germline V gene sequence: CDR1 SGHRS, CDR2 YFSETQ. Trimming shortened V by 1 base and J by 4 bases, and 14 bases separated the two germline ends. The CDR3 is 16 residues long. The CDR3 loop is CASSLQGQGLTGELFF. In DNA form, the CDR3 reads TGCGCCAGCAGCTTGCAGGGGCAGGGCCTCACCGGGGAGCTGTTTTTT.